The present TCR beta chain was sequenced within a study of long-term antiretroviral therapy in people with HIV. Study-wide results and limits: Clonal expansions arising prior to ART prevailed in the repertoire at every time point.

V was clipped by 1 base and J by 5 bases, with 16 bases between them. Germline V CDR1 and CDR2: SGHTA, FQGNSA. The CDR3 spans 16 residues. Note on this clone: The antigen remains undetermined.

Researchers ran immunoSEQ v3.0 at survey level. Sequenced by immunoSEQ multiplex PCR; TCRdb stores in-frame clones only, minus some. The table includes approximately 28,000 clones, nearly 97% detected once. This TCR came from a man between 25 and 39 years old with HIV. This chain uses TRBV7-2 with TRBJ2-3, with D possibly TRBD1 on 6 matching bases. The sequenced sample was unsorted PBMCs, obtained 5.3 years after starting antiretroviral therapy. The CDR3 loop is CASSLGGGARGDTQYF. The CDR3 nucleotides read TGTGCCAGCAGCTTAGGTGGGGGAGCCAGGGGAGATACGCAGTATTTT.